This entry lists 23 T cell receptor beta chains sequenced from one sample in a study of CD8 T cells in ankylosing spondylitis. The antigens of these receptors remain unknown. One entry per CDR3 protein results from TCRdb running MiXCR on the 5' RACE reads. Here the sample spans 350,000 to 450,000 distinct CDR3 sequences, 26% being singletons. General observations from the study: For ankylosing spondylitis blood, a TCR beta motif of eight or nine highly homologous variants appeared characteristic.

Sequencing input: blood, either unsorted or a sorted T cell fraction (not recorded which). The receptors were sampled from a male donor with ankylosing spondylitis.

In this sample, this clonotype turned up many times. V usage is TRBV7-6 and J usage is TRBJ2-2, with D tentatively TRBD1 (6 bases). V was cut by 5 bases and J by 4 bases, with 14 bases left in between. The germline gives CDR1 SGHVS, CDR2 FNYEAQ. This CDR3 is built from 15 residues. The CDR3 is CASSPFLQGTGELFF. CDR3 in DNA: TGTGCCAGCAGCCCCTTCCTACAGGGCACCGGGGAGCTGTTTTTT.

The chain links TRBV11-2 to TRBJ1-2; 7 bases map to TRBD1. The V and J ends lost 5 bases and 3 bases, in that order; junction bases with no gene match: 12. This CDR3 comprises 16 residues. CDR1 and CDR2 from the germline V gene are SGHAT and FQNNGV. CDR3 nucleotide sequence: TGTGCCAGCAGCAATCGACAGGGTCTTGTGCACTATGGCTACACCTTC. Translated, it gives CASSNRQGLVHYGYTF. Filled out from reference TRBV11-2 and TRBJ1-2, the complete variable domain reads EAGVAQSPRYKIIEKRQSVAFWCNPISGHATLYWYQQILGQGPKLLIQFQNNGVVDDSQLPKDRFSAERLKGVDSTLKIQPAKLEDSAVYLCASSNRQGLVHYGYTFGSGTRLTVV.

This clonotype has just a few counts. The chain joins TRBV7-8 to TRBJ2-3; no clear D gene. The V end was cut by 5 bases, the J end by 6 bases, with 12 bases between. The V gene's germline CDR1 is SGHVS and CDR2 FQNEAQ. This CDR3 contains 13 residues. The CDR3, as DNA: TGTGCCAGCAGCCAGATCTCGGGTGATACGCAGTATTTT. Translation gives CASSQISGDTQYF.

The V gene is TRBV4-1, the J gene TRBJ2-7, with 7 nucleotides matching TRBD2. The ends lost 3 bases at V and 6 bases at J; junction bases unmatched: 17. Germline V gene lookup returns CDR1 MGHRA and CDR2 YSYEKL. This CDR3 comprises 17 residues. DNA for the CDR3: TGCGCCAGCAGCCAGGAAAAGGGACTATTTAATTCCCTCGAGCAGTACTTC. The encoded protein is CASSQEKGLFNSLEQYF.

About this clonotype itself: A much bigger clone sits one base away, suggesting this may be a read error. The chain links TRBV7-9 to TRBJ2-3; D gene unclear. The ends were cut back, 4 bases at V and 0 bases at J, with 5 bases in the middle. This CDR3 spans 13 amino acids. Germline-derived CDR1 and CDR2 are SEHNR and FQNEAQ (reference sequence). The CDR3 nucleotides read TGTGCCAGCAGCTGGAGTAGCACAGATACGCAGTATTTT. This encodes CASSWSSTDTQYF.

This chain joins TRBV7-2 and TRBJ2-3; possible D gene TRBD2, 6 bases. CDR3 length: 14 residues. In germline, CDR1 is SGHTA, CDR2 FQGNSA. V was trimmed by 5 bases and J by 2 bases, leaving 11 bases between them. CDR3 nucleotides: TGTGCCAGCAGCGTGGGCGGGACCACAGATACGCAGTATTTT. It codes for CASSVGGTTDTQYF.

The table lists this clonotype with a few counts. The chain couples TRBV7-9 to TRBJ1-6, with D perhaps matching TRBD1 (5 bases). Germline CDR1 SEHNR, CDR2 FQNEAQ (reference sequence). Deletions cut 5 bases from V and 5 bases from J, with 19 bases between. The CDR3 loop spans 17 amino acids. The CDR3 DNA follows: TGTGCCAGCAGCCACCCTCAACGCCGGGGGAATAATTCACCCCTCCACTTT. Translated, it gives CASSHPQRRGNNSPLHF.

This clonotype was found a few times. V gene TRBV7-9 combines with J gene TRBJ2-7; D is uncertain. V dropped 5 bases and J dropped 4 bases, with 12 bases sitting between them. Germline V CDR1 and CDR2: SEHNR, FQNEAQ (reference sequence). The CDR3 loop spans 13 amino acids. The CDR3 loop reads CASSPRAPYEQYF. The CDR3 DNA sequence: TGTGCCAGCAGCCCCCGGGCCCCGTACGAGCAGTACTTC. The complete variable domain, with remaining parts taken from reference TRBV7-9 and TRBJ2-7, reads DTGVSQNPRHKITKRGQNVTFRCDPISEHNRLYWYRQTLGQGPEFLTYFQNEAQLEKSRLLSDRFSAERPKGSFSTLEIQRTEQGDSAMYLCASSPRAPYEQYFGPGTRLTVT.

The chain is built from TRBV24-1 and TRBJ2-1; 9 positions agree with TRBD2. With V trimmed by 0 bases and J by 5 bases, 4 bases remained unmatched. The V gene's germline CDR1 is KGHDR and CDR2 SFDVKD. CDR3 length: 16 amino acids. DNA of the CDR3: TGTGCCACCAGTGATTTGGAAGCGGGAGGTCACAATGAGCAGTTCTTC. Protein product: CATSDLEAGGHNEQFF.

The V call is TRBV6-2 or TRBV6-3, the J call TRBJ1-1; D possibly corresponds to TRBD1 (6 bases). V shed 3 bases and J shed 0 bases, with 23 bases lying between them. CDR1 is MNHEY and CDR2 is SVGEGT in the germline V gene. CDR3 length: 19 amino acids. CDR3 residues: CASSYGMTGPKGVNTEAFF. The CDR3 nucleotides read TGTGCCAGCAGTTATGGAATGACAGGTCCAAAGGGTGTGAACACTGAAGCTTTCTTT.

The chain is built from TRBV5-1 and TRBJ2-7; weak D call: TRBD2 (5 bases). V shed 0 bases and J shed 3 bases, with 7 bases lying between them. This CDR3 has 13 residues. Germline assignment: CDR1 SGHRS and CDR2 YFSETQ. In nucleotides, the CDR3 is TGCGCCAGCAGCTTGGACGGGGTCTACGAGCAGTACGTC. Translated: CASSLDGVYEQYV.

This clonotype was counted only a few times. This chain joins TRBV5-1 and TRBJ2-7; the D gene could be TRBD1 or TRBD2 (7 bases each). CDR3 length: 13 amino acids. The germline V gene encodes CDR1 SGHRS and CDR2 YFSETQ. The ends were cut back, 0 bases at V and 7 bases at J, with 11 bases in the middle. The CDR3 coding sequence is TGCGCCAGCAGCTTGGACAGGGGAGGGGAGCAGTACGTC. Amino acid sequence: CASSLDRGGEQYV.

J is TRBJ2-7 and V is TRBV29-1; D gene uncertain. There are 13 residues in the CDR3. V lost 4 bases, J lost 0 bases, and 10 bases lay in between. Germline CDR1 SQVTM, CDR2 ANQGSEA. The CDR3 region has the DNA TGCAGCGTTGTGCACCGGAGCTCCTACGAGCAGTACTTC. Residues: CSVVHRSSYEQYF.

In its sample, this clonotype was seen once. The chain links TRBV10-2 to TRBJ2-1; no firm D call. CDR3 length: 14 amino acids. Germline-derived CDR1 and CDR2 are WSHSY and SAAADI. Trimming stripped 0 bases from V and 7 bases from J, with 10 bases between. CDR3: CASSESFGSNEQFF. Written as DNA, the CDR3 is TGCGCCAGCAGTGAGTCGTTTGGCTCGAATGAGCAGTTCTTC.

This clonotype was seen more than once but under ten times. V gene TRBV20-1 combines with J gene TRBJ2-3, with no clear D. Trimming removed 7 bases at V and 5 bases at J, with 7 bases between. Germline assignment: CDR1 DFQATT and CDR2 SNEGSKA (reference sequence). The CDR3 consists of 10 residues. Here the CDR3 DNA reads TGCAGTGTAGCTATAGATACGCAGTATTTT. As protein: CSVAIDTQYF.

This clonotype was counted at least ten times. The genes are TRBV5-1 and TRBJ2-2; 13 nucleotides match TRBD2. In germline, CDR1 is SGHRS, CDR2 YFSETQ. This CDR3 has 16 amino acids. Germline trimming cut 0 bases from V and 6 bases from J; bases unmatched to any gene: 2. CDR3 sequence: CASSLGTSGSPGELFF. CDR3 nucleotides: TGCGCCAGCAGCTTGGGGACTAGCGGGAGTCCCGGGGAGCTGTTTTTT.

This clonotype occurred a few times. CDR3 DNA sequence: TGTGCCAGCAGCTTAGTCGCCCAGGGGCTGTACGTC. Protein product: CASSLVAQGLYV. The J gene is TRBJ2-7, the V gene TRBV7-9, with D possibly being TRBD1 (6 bases). The V end was cut by 1 base, the J end by 12 bases, with 13 bases between. The CDR3 is 12 residues long. From germline, CDR1 is SEHNR and CDR2 FQNEAQ (reference sequence).

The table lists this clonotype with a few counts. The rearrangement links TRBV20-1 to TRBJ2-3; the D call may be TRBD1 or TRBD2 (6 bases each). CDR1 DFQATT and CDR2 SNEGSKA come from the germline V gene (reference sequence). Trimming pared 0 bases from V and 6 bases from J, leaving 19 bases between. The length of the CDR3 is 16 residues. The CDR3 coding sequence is TGCAGTGCTAGAGATTCTACAGGGAGGCAATTGGATACGCAGTATTTT. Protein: CSARDSTGRQLDTQYF.

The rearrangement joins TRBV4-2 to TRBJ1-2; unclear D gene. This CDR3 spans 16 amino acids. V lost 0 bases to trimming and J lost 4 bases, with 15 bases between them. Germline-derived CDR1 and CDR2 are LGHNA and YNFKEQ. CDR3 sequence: CASSQETGSTVYGYTF. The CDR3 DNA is TGTGCCAGCAGCCAAGAAACGGGTTCTACGGTCTATGGCTACACCTTC.

Written as DNA, the CDR3 is TGTGCCAGCAGCGTAGGGCTCCCCTCCGCCGGGACTAGAATTCACGAGCAGTACTTC. It encodes CASSVGLPSAGTRIHEQYF. The V and J genes are TRBV9 and TRBJ2-7; TRBD2 agrees at 8 bases. CDR3 length: 19 residues. Germline CDR1 SGDLS, CDR2 YYNGEE. The junction had 19 bases not matched to a gene; V was cut back by 0 bases and J by 5 bases.

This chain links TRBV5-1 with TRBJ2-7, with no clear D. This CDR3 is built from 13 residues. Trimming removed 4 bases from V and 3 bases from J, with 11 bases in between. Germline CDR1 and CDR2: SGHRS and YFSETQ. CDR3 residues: CASSAVLDYEQYF. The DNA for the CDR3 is TGCGCCAGCAGCGCCGTGCTAGACTACGAGCAGTACTTC.

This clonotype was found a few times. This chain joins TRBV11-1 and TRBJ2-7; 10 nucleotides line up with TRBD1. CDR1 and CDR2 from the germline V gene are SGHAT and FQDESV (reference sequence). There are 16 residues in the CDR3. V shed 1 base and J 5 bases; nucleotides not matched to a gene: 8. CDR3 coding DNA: TGTGCCAGCAGCTTAGGCGTGGGACAGGGGAGGAACGAGCAGTACTTC. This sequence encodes CASSLGVGQGRNEQYF.

In DNA form, the CDR3 reads TGTGCCAGCAGTCCATTCGGTGAAAAACTGTTTTTT. It specifies CASSPFGEKLFF. V is TRBV12-3 or TRBV12-4 and J is TRBJ1-4, with D unclear. V was trimmed by 5 bases and J by 7 bases, leaving 8 bases between them. The CDR3 loop spans 12 amino acids.